This TCR beta chain is drawn from a study of cytomegalovirus exposure and HLA in healthy donors (dated by TCRdb to the late 2010s). With regard to the full study: An earlier analysis of roughly 500 of the donors reported about 300 Gb of sequence data and 90 million to 120 million unique TCR beta sequences obtained from approximately 180 million T cells. Among the roughly 380 genotyped donors, around 81% belonged to the genetic ancestry cluster associated with self-reported Caucasian donors. Class I and class II HLA loci were covered by the typing at four-digit resolution. Alongside the repertoire data, information on donor age, sex, ethnicity and CMV serostatus was compiled. The study was designed to test whether signatures of past pathogen exposure could be identified by cataloging public T cell receptors. All discovery cohort repertoires had been generated on a single sequencing platform. In an earlier analysis of roughly 600 of the donors, high-throughput TCR beta sequencing was used to judge whether each TCR beta V gene segment behaved as functional or pseudogenic. A separate validation cohort of approximately 120 different subjects was used in addition to the roughly 720-subject first cohort. Rather than drawing on any new phenotypic data, the later analysis identified candidate immune exposures from TCR beta sequences and the way those sequences occurred across donors. The study combined high-throughput TCR immunosequencing, statistical association of individual TCRs with disease status, and machine learning to predict cytomegalovirus infection status. Four or five DR-DQ haplotypes were handled as single units for association and clustering because linkage in the cohort was strong. Using immunosequencing, the study profiled T cell repertoires from about 610 subjects and related those repertoires to cytomegalovirus serostatus. The number of typed donors differed by locus: about 620-640 for A, B, C, DRB1 and DQB1; approximately 520 for DQA1; around 610 for DPA1; and roughly 470 for DPB1. In a later analysis, previously published TCR beta repertoires from 500 to 750 donors were re-analyzed and high-resolution HLA genotyping was added so that TCR occurrence patterns could be studied. On average, roughly 200,000 unique TCR beta nucleotide sequences were sequenced per donor among a few hundred genotyped donors of the cohort, with roughly 18% of those sequences being non-productive. Genome-wide SNP genotypes for about 60% of the 666 donors were used in a later genetic analysis, which treated that subset as a discovery cohort. About 300 gigabases of sequencing data and approximately 93 million unique TCR sequences were included in an early release covering 500 to 750 HLA-typed donors.

The library was generated by the immunoSEQ multiplex PCR assay. For the multiplex PCR, a mixture combining 60 forward primers for TCR Vbeta segments and 13 reverse primers for TCR Jbeta segments was used. The CDR3 region of rearranged TCR beta genes was amplified from genomic DNA by a multiplex PCR assay. Amplified TCR beta libraries were sequenced as 87-base-pair reads on the Illumina HiSeq System. As for how the authors treated the data: A later analysis counted tens of millions of unique TCR beta chains across the 550 to 750 repertoires, and around 9.9 million of these chains were shared by at least two donors. Raw reads were error-corrected and collapsed into unique sequences by a nearest-neighbor algorithm in which closely related sequences were merged to remove PCR and sequencing errors. CDR3 sequences were aligned to IMGT reference sequences to assign V, D and J gene segments. Each retained sequence needed at least a six-nucleotide match to both a V gene segment and a J gene segment. A rearrangement was called productive if the CDR3 had no stop codons and remained in frame with V and J, and every other rearrangement was called non-productive. CDR3 was defined according to IMGT convention as the region running from the second conserved V-encoded cysteine to the conserved J-encoded phenylalanine. The earlier analysis of some 550 of the donors excluded any sequence lacking an unambiguous match to a single V gene segment. An earlier analysis of roughly 590 of the donors called V segments functional above 56.7% productive rearrangements and segregating when the between-donor standard deviation exceeded 5%. A statistical classification framework was built for diagnosing cytomegalovirus status from the catalog of TCR beta chain sequences. V and J gene assignment, in a later analysis, came from comparing TCR nucleotide sequences with IMGT/GENE-DB human TR gene sequences. A later analysis assigned CDR3 sequences and most-parsimonious VDJ recombination scenarios with the TCRdist pipeline. A later analysis defined each TCR beta chain by its CDR3 amino acid sequence plus V-gene family, and excluded reads lacking a unique V-gene family. In a later analysis, approximately 640 highly shared, low-generation-probability nucleotide sequences were removed to address suspected cross-contamination and a sequencing artifact. In a later analysis, a clonal expansion index was calculated for each public chain from normalized within-repertoire ranks of inferred template counts. Generation probabilities in a later analysis came from a VDJ recombination model fitted to out-of-frame rearrangements, and those results were checked against IGoR. Hypergeometric tests were used in a later analysis to score TCR-TCR, TCR-HLA and TCR-CMV co-occurrence, with a repertoire-size bias correction applied to the TCR pairs. In a later analysis, false discovery rates were estimated by permuting HLA or CMV assignments 20 times. In a later analysis, co-occurring TCRs were grouped using DBSCAN, with TCRdist sequence similarity added in when clustering inside HLA-allele-positive subsets. Repertoires with fewer than 30,000 or more than 120,000 public chains were left out of co-occurrence clustering, as were five repertoires with anomalous nucleotide sharing. TCRdb holds this immuneACCESS table with in-frame rearrangements only. Some clones are missing; in checked studies, unresolved V genes explain under half, and the rest has no known cause. Clonal size and the V and J genes are those of that table, whereas D and trimming came from the DNA. For this sample the table gives some 130,000 clones, of which roughly two thirds were detected only once. Together, the top ten hold over 1.5% of the sample.

The cohort comprised 550 to 700 healthy bone marrow donors. At the time of sampling, every cohort member was nominally healthy, though immune exposures that went unrecorded were likely present. The donor tested CMV seropositive, placing the donor among the 250 to 300 seropositive members of the cohort. Every donor gave a peripheral blood sample, and the peripheral blood mononuclear cells from that sample were used for TCR beta sequencing. Genomic DNA was extracted from the blood cell samples with the Qiagen DNeasy Blood Extraction Kit. V is shortened by 0 bases, J by 2 bases, and the region joining them spans 10 bases. The CDR3, from cysteine to phenylalanine, totals 15 residues. The read is trimmed to its CDR3 DNA, 45 bases read in frame from base 1. As encoded in the germline V gene, CDR1 is MGHRA while CDR2 is YSYEKL. Points the paper makes about the study in general: When HLA alleles, especially DR and DQ, strongly co-occurred, TCR associations were difficult to assign to individual alleles. Correlated functional status among segregating V segments might be attributable to linkage disequilibrium, but an unknown experimental factor could not be ruled out. Some IMGT-functional V segments, including TRBV6-2 and TRBV6-3, could not be told apart with the 87-base-pair reads, so those segments were excluded. A further reported finding was that TCR beta sequences accurately predicted the HLA-A and HLA-B alleles for most subjects in the first cohort. In a later analysis, several top co-occurrence clusters were reported to appear linked to parvovirus B19, influenza, CMV and Epstein-Barr virus. According to the authors, the approach could potentially be generalized to other disease states and immunological phenotypes. Across donors, most TCR sequences were observed very rarely, whereas some public TCRs were present in many individuals. Because counts were too low, approximately 15 rarely observed V segments, including chromosome 9 orphons, were excluded from the earlier analysis of fewer than 650 of the donors. A later analysis found that TCR association rates varied across HLA loci, with DRB1 alleles showing the most associated TCRs and HLA-C alleles the fewest. A later genetic analysis reported fewer N-insertions in productive TCRs among donors in an Asian-associated ancestry cluster than the roughly 720-donor mean. A later analysis found that most CMV-associated TCR beta chains appeared HLA-restricted, with HLA associations seemingly driven largely by CMV exposure. In vitro tests confirmed that three of the cytomegalovirus-associated TCR beta chains recognize cytomegalovirus antigens. A cluster of highly shared sequence variants was judged likely to be a technical artifact of the sequencing pipeline. The study listed 150 to 200 TCR beta chains as associated with cytomegalovirus. Specific HLA alleles were associated with 15,000 to 20,000 TCR beta sequences at a false discovery rate of 0.05 in a later analysis. For the cohort, immune exposure information was limited to CMV serostatus. The presence/absence analyses assumed that sequencing depth was roughly uniform across donors, and that assumption may not be true. The classifier was reported to diagnose cytomegalovirus status with high specificity and sensitivity in both the original cohort and the validation cohort. Only TCR beta chains were sequenced in this cohort, and the absence of alpha or paired-chain data limited detectable features. HLA typing was unavailable for some donors at each locus, so association tests used only the typed subset. V-gene and J-gene trimming of TCR beta chains was associated with a missense DCLRE1C variant in a later genetic analysis, and the association was replicated in an independent cohort. An earlier analysis of around 600 of the donors showed that most TCR beta V segments appeared in productive rearrangements either about 90% or about 30% of the time, which broadly matched IMGT annotations. A later analysis found that HLA-associated TCR beta chains were more clonally expanded and had lower generation probabilities than equally common non-associated chains.

With regard to this clone: Its antigen is still unknown. No qualities accompany the bases; no much larger clone lies one base away.

The TCR comes from a man between 25 and 39 years old in good health and CMV-seropositive. The V and J segments used are TRBV4-1 and TRBJ1-2; the D gene is not confidently resolved. Sequenced material: PBMCs. The bases are TGCGCCAGCAGCCAAGAAAGTAAACAGAACTATGGCTACACCTTC. It codes for CASSQESKQNYGYTF.